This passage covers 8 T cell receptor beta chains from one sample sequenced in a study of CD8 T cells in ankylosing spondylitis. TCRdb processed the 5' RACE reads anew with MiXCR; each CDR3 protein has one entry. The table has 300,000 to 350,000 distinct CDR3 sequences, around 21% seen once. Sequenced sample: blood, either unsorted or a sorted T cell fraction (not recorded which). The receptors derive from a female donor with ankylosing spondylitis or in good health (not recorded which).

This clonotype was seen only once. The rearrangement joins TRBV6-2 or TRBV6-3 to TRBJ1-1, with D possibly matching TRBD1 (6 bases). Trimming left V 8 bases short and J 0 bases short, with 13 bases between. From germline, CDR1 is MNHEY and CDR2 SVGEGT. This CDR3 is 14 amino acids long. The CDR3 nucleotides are TGTGCCAGCCACCCTTCAGGGGTGAACACTGAAGCTTTCTTT. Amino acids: CASHPSGVNTEAFF.

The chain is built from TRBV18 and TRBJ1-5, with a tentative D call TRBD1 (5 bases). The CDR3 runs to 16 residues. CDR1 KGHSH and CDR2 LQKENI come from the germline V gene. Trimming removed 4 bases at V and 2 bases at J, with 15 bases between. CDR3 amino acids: CASSRTQGGGNQPQHF. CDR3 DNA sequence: TGTGCCAGCTCACGGACCCAGGGTGGGGGCAATCAGCCCCAGCATTTT. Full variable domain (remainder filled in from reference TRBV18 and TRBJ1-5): NAGVMQNPRHLVRRRGQEARLRCSPMKGHSHVYWYRQLPEEGLKFMVYLQKENIIDESGMPKERFSAEFPKEGPSILRIQQVVRGDSAAYFCASSRTQGGGNQPQHFGDGTRLSIL.

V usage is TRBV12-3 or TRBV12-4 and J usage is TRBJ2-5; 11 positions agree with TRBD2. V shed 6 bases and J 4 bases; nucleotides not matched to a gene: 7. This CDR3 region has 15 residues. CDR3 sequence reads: CASSQTSGITETQYF. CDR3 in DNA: TGTGCCAGCAGCCAGACTAGCGGGATTACAGAGACCCAGTACTTC.

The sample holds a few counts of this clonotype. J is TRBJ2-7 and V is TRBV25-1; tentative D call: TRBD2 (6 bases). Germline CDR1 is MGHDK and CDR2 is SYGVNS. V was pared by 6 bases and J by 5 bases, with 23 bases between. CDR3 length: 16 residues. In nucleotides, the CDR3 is TGTGCCAGCAGCCCCAAGGGGACTCCTCTTCCCCACGAGCAGTACTTC. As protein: CASSPKGTPLPHEQYF.

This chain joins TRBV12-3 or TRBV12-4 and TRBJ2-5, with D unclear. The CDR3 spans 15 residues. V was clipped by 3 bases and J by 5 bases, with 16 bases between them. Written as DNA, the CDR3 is TGTGCCAGCAGTTTTAGTGTGGAGCCCCGGGAGACCCAGTACTTC. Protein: CASSFSVEPRETQYF.

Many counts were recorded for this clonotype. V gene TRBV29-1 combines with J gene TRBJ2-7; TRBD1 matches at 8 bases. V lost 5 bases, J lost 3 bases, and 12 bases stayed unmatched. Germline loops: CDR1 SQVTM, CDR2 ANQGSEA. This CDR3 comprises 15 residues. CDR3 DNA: TGCAGCGTTCAGGATCCAGGGACAGGAGACTACGAGCAGTACTTC. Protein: CSVQDPGTGDYEQYF.

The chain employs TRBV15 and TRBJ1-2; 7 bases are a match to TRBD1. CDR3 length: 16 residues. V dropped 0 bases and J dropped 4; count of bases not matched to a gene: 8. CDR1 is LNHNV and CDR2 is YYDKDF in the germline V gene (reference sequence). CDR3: CATSREGGHLGYGYTF. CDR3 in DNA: TGTGCCACCAGCAGAGAAGGGGGCCATCTCGGCTATGGCTACACCTTC.

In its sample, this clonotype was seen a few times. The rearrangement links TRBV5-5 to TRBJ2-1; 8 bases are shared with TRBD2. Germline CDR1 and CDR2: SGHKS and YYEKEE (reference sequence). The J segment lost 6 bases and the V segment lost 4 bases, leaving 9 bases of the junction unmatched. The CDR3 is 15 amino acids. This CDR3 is CASSPGLVGLNEQFF. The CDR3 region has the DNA TGTGCCAGCAGCCCGGGACTAGTTGGGCTCAATGAGCAGTTCTTC.